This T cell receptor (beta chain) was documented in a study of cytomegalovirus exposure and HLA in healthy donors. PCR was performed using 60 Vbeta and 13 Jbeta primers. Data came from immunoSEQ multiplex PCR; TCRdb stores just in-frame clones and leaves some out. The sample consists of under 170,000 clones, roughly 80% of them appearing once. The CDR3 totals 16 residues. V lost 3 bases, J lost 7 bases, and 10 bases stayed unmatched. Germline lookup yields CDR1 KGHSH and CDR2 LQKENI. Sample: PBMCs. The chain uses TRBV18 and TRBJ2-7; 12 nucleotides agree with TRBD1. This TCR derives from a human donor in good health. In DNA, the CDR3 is TGTGCCAGCTCACCTGTTTCGGGACAGGGGGCTAGTGAGCAGTACTTC. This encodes CASSPVSGQGASEQYF.